One and the same sample provided the 17 T cell receptor beta chains below, sequenced in a study of T-cell reconstitution after alpha-beta-depleted transplantation in children (dated by TCRdb to the mid-2010s). What the treatment or condition label conveys for this sample: allogeneic hematopoietic cell transplantation with graft depleted of TCRalphabeta T cells and CD19 B cells. The library was made by PCR. The sample was run on an Illumina HiSeq 2500. TCR library preparation used molecular barcoding, with unique molecular identifiers applied to normalize quantification of the TCRbeta repertoire. TCRdb itself trimmed the public reads at Q25 with fastp, ran MiXCR and retained productive beta chains. Rows with one shared CDR3 protein collapse into an entry with the most common genes and DNA. The sample table lists more than 400,000 distinct CDR3 sequences, over 10% of them with a count of one. Together, the top ten hold approximately 14% of the sample.

This specimen was PBMCs, mostly from graft donor cells, taken 180 days after TCRalphabeta/CD19-depleted stem cell transplant. These receptors came from a female patient aged 2-10 years who had a stem cell transplant for aplastic anemia, so the T cells may come from the graft donor.

The table lists this clonotype with many counts. The rearrangement uses TRBV7-2 and TRBJ1-6; 9 bases are a match to TRBD1. CDR3 size: 15 residues. V gave up 1 base and J gave up 8 bases; unmatched junction bases: 3. In germline, CDR1 is SGHTA, CDR2 FQGNSA. The CDR3 loop reads CASSLGDREHSPLHF. CDR3 in DNA: TGTGCCAGCAGCTTAGGGGACAGGGAACATTCACCCCTCCACTTT. Full variable domain (remainder filled in from reference TRBV7-2 and TRBJ1-6): GAGVSQSPSNKVTEKGKDVELRCDPISGHTALYWYRQSLGQGLEFLIYFQGNSAPDKSGLPSDRFSAERTGGSVSTLTIQRTQQEDSAVYLCASSLGDREHSPLHFGNGTRLTVT.

There are a few counts of this clonotype. A junction boundary mismatches the germline segment, possibly from a read error. The J gene is TRBJ1-6, the V gene TRBV10-3, with TRBD1 as a possible D gene (5 bases). CDR3 length: 11 residues. Looked up from germline, CDR1 is ENHRY and CDR2 is SYGVKD. For the CDR3, the DNA is TGTGCCATCGGGTATCCGGGACCGCGGGTCTTT. Translated, it gives CAIGYPGPRVF.

This clonotype was counted a few times. This sequence joins TRBV12-3 or TRBV12-4 and TRBJ2-3, with 7 positions matching TRBD2. CDR3 length: 15 amino acids. The junction had 5 bases not matched to a gene; V was cut back by 1 base and J by 4 bases. The DNA for the CDR3 is TGTGCCAGCAGTTTAGGCGGGAGAGGCTCAGATACGCAGTATTTT. Its translation is CASSLGGRGSDTQYF.

The CDR3 region has the DNA TGTGCCAGCAGCTTGCAGGGGATCAGGTACGAGCAGTACTTC. Its translation is CASSLQGIRYEQYF. V gene TRBV5-5 combines with J gene TRBJ2-7; a possible D gene is TRBD1 (6 bases). The CDR3 is 14 residues long. Germline V gene data show CDR1 as SGHKS and CDR2 as YYEKEE (reference sequence). Trimming took off 1 base at V and 4 bases at J, with 12 bases between the two ends.

This clonotype has a handful of counts. The chain uses TRBV11-3 and TRBJ2-7; TRBD2 agrees at 9 bases. V lost 5 bases to trimming and J lost 3 bases; unmatched junction nucleotides: 5. CDR1 is SGHNT and CDR2 is YENEEA in the germline V gene. CDR3 size: 14 residues. As DNA, the CDR3 is TGTGCCAGCAGCCTACTAGCGGGCGTCTACGAGCAGTACTTC. Translation gives CASSLLAGVYEQYF.

The sample holds a few counts of this clonotype. V gene TRBV4-3 combines with J gene TRBJ2-2; D is uncertain. The V gene lost 0 bases and the J gene lost 1 base, with 18 bases spanning the gap. CDR1 is LGHNA and CDR2 is YSLEER in the germline V gene. The CDR3 is 19 amino acids. The CDR3 nucleotides read TGCGCCAGCAGCCAAGATTCTGGACGGGCTTTCTGGAACACCGGGGAGCTGTTTTTT. As protein: CASSQDSGRAFWNTGELFF.

This clonotype has just a few counts. V and J are TRBV27 and TRBJ1-5; TRBD1 might be the D (6 bases). Germline V gene data show CDR1 as MNHEY and CDR2 as SMNVEV (reference sequence). Between the trimmed V and J ends, which lost 4 bases and 0 bases, there was a span of 10 bases. The CDR3 has 15 residues. The CDR3 loop reads CASSSQGTSNQPQHF. CDR3 bases: TGTGCCAGCAGTTCACAGGGTACTAGCAATCAGCCCCAGCATTTT.

Ten or more counts support this clonotype. The V call is TRBV28, the J call TRBJ2-5; TRBD1 agrees at 7 bases. V shed 4 bases and J 3 bases; nucleotides not matched to a gene: 14. Germline CDR1 is MDHEN and CDR2 is SYDVKM. The CDR3 loop spans 17 amino acids. The CDR3 region is CASSWMPTGSAEETQYF. CDR3 sequence (DNA): TGTGCCAGCAGTTGGATGCCGACAGGGTCAGCGGAAGAGACCCAGTACTTC.

The sample holds many counts of this clonotype. The chain carries TRBV13 and TRBJ2-3; 9 bases are a match to TRBD1. Per the germline V gene, CDR1 is PRHDT and CDR2 is FYEKMQ (reference sequence). V dropped 5 bases and J dropped 5; count of bases not matched to a gene: 14. CDR3 size: 17 residues. CDR3 amino acids: CASSTHEQGARGDTQYF. The DNA of the CDR3 is TGTGCCAGCAGCACGCACGAACAGGGGGCGCGAGGAGATACGCAGTATTTT. Filled out from reference TRBV13 and TRBJ2-3, the complete variable domain reads AAGVIQSPRHLIKEKRETATLKCYPIPRHDTVYWYQQGPGQDPQFLISFYEKMQSDKGSIPDRFSAQQFSDYHSELNMSSLELGDSALYFCASSTHEQGARGDTQYFGPGTRLTVL.

In this sample, this clonotype turned up a few times. The chain is built from TRBV12-3 or TRBV12-4 and TRBJ2-5; maybe TRBD1 (5 bases). V gave up 6 bases and J gave up 3 bases, with 20 bases separating them. The CDR3 is made up of 16 amino acids. CDR3: CASSYPGRARKETQYF. CDR3 sequence (DNA): TGTGCCAGCAGCTATCCAGGCAGGGCACGGAAAGAGACCCAGTACTTC.

The chain recombines TRBV7-2 with TRBJ2-5; no reliable D call. V was trimmed by 2 bases and J by 4 bases, leaving 17 bases between them. The CDR3 spans 16 residues. The germline gives CDR1 SGHTA, CDR2 FQGNSA. The CDR3 nucleotides read TGTGCCAGCAGCTTATTGTTGAGGTCCTTAAGAGAGACCCAGTACTTC. Its translation is CASSLLLRSLRETQYF.

V usage is TRBV7-2 and J usage is TRBJ1-1; 10 bases match TRBD1. Germline CDR1 and CDR2: SGHTA and FQGNSA. The V gene end was trimmed by 5 bases and the J gene end by 2 bases; junction bases not matched to a gene: 8. The CDR3 runs 16 residues. CDR3 nucleotide sequence: TGTGCCAGCAGCCACAGGACAGGGGGGAATAACACTGAAGCTTTCTTT. Translated: CASSHRTGGNNTEAFF.

This clonotype was picked up a small number of times. The chain has TRBV4-3 and TRBJ1-5; maybe TRBD1 (6 bases). Trimming removed 4 bases from V and 0 bases from J, with 10 bases in between. The length of the CDR3 is 15 residues. Looked up from germline, CDR1 is LGHNA and CDR2 is YSLEER. The CDR3 coding sequence is TGCGCCAGCAGCCGATACAGGGATAGCAATCAGCCCCAGCATTTT. It specifies CASSRYRDSNQPQHF.

This clonotype was counted ten times or more. This chain links TRBV29-1 with TRBJ1-2; D remains ambiguous. Germline V gene lookup returns CDR1 SQVTM and CDR2 ANQGSEA. The CDR3 contains 13 residues. V lost 1 base, J lost 4 bases, and 10 bases lay in between. CDR3 sequence reads: CSVEGRGGYGYTF. The CDR3 DNA reads as TGCAGCGTTGAAGGGCGTGGAGGCTATGGCTACACCTTC.

This clonotype came up a few times. The chain is built from TRBV29-1 and TRBJ2-3; D not resolved. The CDR3 has 13 amino acids. V dropped 7 bases and J dropped 1 base, with 12 bases sitting between them. Looked up from germline, CDR1 is SQVTM and CDR2 is ANQGSEA. This CDR3 reads CSASIERTDTQYF. The CDR3 nucleotides are TGCAGCGCCTCGATCGAACGCACAGATACGCAGTATTTT.

This chain links TRBV18 with TRBJ1-3, with D tentatively TRBD1 (5 bases). V dropped 1 base and J dropped 4 bases, with 17 bases sitting between them. The CDR3 spans 17 residues. CDR1 and CDR2 (germline): KGHSH, LQKENI. The CDR3 spells CASSPRAWIGDGNTIYF. In DNA, the CDR3 is TGTGCCAGCTCACCACGGGCCTGGATAGGGGACGGAAACACCATATATTTT.

This clonotype appeared a few times. The rearrangement uses TRBV29-1 and TRBJ1-1; perhaps TRBD1 as D (5 bases). Germline assignment: CDR1 SQVTM and CDR2 ANQGSEA. The CDR3 runs to 14 residues. V lost 2 bases and J lost 0, with 10 bases in between. CDR3 DNA sequence: TGCAGCGTTGAATGGGGACGGTTGAACACTGAAGCTTTCTTT. Translation: CSVEWGRLNTEAFF.